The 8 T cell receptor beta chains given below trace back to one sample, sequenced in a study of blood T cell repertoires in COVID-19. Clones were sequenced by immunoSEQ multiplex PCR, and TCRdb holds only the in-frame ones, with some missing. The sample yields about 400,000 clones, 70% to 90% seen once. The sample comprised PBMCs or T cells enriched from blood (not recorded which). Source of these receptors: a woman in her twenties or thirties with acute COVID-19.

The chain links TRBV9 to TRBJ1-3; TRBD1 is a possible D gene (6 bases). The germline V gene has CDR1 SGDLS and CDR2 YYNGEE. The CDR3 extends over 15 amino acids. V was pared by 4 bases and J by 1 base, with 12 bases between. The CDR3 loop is CASSPRTESGNTIYF. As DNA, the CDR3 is TGTGCCAGCAGCCCCCGGACAGAATCTGGAAACACCATATATTTT.

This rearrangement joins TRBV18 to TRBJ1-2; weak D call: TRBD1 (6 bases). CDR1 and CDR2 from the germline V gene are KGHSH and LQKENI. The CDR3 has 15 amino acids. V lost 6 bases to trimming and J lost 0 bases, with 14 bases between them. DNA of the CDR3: TGTGCCAGCTCGTCGGGACACCCGGCTAACTATGGCTACACCTTC. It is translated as CASSSGHPANYGYTF.

Written as DNA, the CDR3 is TGCAGCGTTGACCTACTAGAGACTGAAGCTTTCTTT. Its protein is CSVDLLETEAFF. This sequence joins TRBV29-1 and TRBJ1-1; no definite D call. Germline-derived CDR1 and CDR2 are SQVTM and ANQGSEA. This CDR3 has 12 residues. V lost 3 bases to trimming and J lost 5 bases, with 10 bases between them.

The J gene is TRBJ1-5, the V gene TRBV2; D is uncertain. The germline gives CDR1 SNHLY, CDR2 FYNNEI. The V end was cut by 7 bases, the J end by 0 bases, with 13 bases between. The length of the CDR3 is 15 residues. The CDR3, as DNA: TGTGCCAGCACAGACTCCTGGTATAGCAATCAGCCCCAGCATTTT. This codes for CASTDSWYSNQPQHF.

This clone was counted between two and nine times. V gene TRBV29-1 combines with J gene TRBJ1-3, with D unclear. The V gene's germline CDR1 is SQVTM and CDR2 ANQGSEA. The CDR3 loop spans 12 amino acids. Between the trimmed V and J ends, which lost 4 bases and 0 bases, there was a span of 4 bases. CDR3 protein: CSVASSGNTIYF. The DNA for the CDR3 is TGCAGCGTTGCTAGCTCTGGAAACACCATATATTTT. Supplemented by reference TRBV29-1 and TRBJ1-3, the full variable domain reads SAVISQKPSRDICQRGTSLTIQCQVDSQVTMMFWYRQQPGQSLTLIATANQGSEATYESGFVIDKFPISRPNLTFSTLTVSNMSPEDSSIYLCSVASSGNTIYFGEGSWLTVV.

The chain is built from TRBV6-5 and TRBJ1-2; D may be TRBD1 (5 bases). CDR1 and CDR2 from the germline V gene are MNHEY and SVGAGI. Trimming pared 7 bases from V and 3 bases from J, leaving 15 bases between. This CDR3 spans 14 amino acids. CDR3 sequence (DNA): TGTGCCAGCATGGGGAAGGGGCCCCACTATGGCTACACCTTC. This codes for CASMGKGPHYGYTF.

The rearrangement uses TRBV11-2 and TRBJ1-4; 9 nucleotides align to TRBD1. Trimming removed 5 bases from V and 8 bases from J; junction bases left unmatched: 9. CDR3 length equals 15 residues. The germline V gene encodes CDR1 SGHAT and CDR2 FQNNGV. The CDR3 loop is CASSRMGQGLEKLFF. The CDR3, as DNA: TGTGCCAGCAGCCGGATGGGACAGGGTCTCGAAAAACTGTTTTTT.

The CDR3 nucleotides are TGTGCCAGCAGCTTGCGTGGGGGGGCTAATGAAAAACTGTTTTTT. It encodes CASSLRGGANEKLFF. This chain uses TRBV5-8 with TRBJ1-4; possibly TRBD1 for D (5 bases). V lost 1 base and J 3 bases, leaving 10 bases between the germline ends. The CDR3 loop spans 15 amino acids. CDR1 and CDR2 from the germline V gene are SGHTS and YDEGEE.